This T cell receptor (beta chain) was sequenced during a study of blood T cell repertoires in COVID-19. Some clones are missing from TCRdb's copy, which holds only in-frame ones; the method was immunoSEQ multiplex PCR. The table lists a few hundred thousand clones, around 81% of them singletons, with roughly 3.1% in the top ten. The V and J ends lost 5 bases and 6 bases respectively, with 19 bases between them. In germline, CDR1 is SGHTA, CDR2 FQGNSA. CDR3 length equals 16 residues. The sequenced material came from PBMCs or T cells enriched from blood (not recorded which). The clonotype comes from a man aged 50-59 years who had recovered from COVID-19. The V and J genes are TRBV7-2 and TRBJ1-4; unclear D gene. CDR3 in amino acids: CASSPQWARLDEKLFF. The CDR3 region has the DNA TGTGCCAGCAGCCCTCAATGGGCCAGGTTGGATGAAAAACTGTTTTTT.